The next 18 T cell receptor beta chains were all read from a single sample in a study of long-term antiretroviral therapy in people with HIV. At survey level, the immunoSEQ assay was run in its v3.0 version. Some clones are missing from TCRdb's copy, which holds only in-frame ones; the method was immunoSEQ multiplex PCR. The sample has 25,000 to 35,000 clones; around 96% are singletons. The sample in question was unsorted PBMCs, obtained approximately 6.1 years after starting antiretroviral therapy. All receptors derive from a man aged 30 to 45 with HIV.

This chain uses TRBV5-4 with TRBJ1-3; D is possibly TRBD1 (6 bases). The germline V and J ends were trimmed by 4 bases and 0 bases, with 11 bases remaining between them. The germline CDR1 and CDR2 sequences are SGHNT and YYREEE (reference sequence). The CDR3 extends over 15 amino acids. CDR3 sequence reads: CASSNRVLSGNTIYF. The CDR3 DNA is TGTGCCAGCAGCAACAGGGTACTCTCTGGAAACACCATATATTTT. Using reference TRBV5-4 and TRBJ1-3 for the parts outside the CDR3, the full variable domain is ETGVTQSPTHLIKTRGQQVTLRCSSQSGHNTVSWYQQALGQGPQFIFQYYREEENGRGNFPPRFSGLQFPNYSSELNVNALELDDSALYLCASSNRVLSGNTIYFGEGSWLTVV.

The chain couples TRBV5-1 to TRBJ2-5; D call uncertain. Germline V lookup: CDR1 SGHRS, CDR2 YFSETQ. CDR3 length: 11 amino acids. V was trimmed by 4 bases and J by 5 bases, leaving 6 bases between them. CDR3 sequence: CASSVRETQYF. Written as DNA, the CDR3 is TGCGCCAGCAGCGTTCGTGAGACCCAGTACTTC.

The gene calls are TRBV7-2 and TRBJ1-1; D is perhaps TRBD1 (5 bases). There are 16 residues in the CDR3. The germline gives CDR1 SGHTA, CDR2 FQGNSA. Between the trimmed V and J ends, which lost 1 base and 3 bases, there was a span of 15 bases. The CDR3 region is CASSLGDVMSHTEAFF. CDR3 bases: TGTGCCAGCAGCTTAGGGGACGTTATGAGTCACACTGAAGCTTTCTTT.

This chain links TRBV19 with TRBJ1-2; TRBD1 agrees at 7 bases. The CDR3 extends over 14 amino acids. With 6 bases clipped from V and 4 bases from J, the junction kept 8 bases outside the gene matches. Germline V gene lookup returns CDR1 LNHDA and CDR2 SQIVND (reference sequence). The CDR3 is CASRGQVAGYGYTF. CDR3 sequence (DNA): TGTGCCAGTAGAGGACAGGTGGCGGGCTATGGCTACACCTTC.

This sequence joins TRBV5-1 and TRBJ1-1; a possible D gene is TRBD1 (5 bases). Trimming left V 4 bases short and J 8 bases short, with 9 bases between. Germline V gene data show CDR1 as SGHRS and CDR2 as YFSETQ. This CDR3 is 11 amino acids long. This CDR3 is CASSRDREAFF. The CDR3 DNA is TGCGCCAGCAGCAGGGACCGGGAAGCTTTCTTT.

The V and J genes are TRBV27 and TRBJ1-5, with TRBD1 as a possible D gene (6 bases). This CDR3 has 15 amino acids. Trimming stripped 6 bases from V and 1 base from J, with 13 bases between. In germline, CDR1 is MNHEY, CDR2 SMNVEV (reference sequence). CDR3 in amino acids: CASRPGTLSNQPQHF. As DNA, the CDR3 is TGTGCCAGCAGGCCCGGGACACTGAGCAATCAGCCCCAGCATTTT.

The rearrangement links TRBV19 to TRBJ2-7, with 11 nucleotides matching TRBD2. Germline V gene lookup returns CDR1 LNHDA and CDR2 SQIVND (reference sequence). The V and J ends lost 0 bases and 4 bases, in that order; junction bases with no gene match: 2. The CDR3 has 15 amino acids. CDR3 bases: TGTGCCAGTAGTATAGATACTAGCGGGAGTTACGAGCAGTACTTC. Translation gives CASSIDTSGSYEQYF.

The CDR3: CASSPPGGSSYNEQFF. DNA for the CDR3: TGTGCCAGCAGCCCCCCGGGAGGGAGCTCCTACAATGAGCAGTTCTTC. The V and J genes are TRBV7-3 and TRBJ2-1; 8 bases line up with TRBD2. The junction had 6 bases not matched to a gene; V was cut back by 5 bases and J by 0 bases. Germline CDR1 is SGHTA and CDR2 is FQGTGA. The CDR3 totals 16 residues.

The rearrangement links TRBV6-5 to TRBJ1-4; the match to TRBD1 covers 7 bases. Per the germline V gene, CDR1 is MNHEY and CDR2 is SVGAGI. This CDR3 contains 15 residues. V gave up 6 bases and J gave up 4 bases; unmatched junction bases: 8. CDR3 residues: CASRPGQMVNEKLFF. For the CDR3, the DNA is TGTGCCAGCAGGCCGGGACAGATGGTTAATGAAAAACTGTTTTTT.

This sequence joins TRBV6-1 and TRBJ1-2; possible D gene TRBD1, 5 bases. Germline CDR1 MNHNS, CDR2 SASEGT. With 1 base removed from V and 5 bases from J, the gap between germline ends came to 17 bases. CDR3 length equals 16 residues. This CDR3 is CASSEDPAGTGYGYTF. CDR3 coding DNA: TGTGCCAGCAGTGAAGATCCGGCAGGGACCGGGTATGGCTACACCTTC.

This clone was seen just once. The junction shows a germline mismatch at one end, possibly a read error. CDR3 residues: CASSERRDSDPTNYGYTF. The CDR3 DNA sequence: TGCGCCAGCAGCGAGCGTAGGGATTCGGACCCCACTAATTATGGCTACACCTTC. The chain carries TRBV5-1 and TRBJ1-2; unclear D gene. Looked up from germline, CDR1 is SGHRS and CDR2 is YFSETQ. This CDR3 is built from 18 residues.

This chain joins TRBV11-2 and TRBJ2-3, with a weak D call TRBD1 (6 bases). The V gene lost 4 bases and the J gene lost 0 bases, with 11 bases spanning the gap. The length of the CDR3 is 15 residues. The germline V gene has CDR1 SGHAT and CDR2 FQNNGV. The CDR3 sequence: CASSWTVSSTDTQYF. The CDR3 region has the DNA TGTGCCAGCAGCTGGACAGTGAGTAGCACAGATACGCAGTATTTT.

This clone was counted a single time. The chain recombines TRBV4-3 with TRBJ1-4, with no clear D. Trimming shortened V by 0 bases and J by 13 bases, and 12 bases separated the two germline ends. CDR1 LGHNA and CDR2 YSLEER come from the germline V gene. The length of the CDR3 is 13 residues. The CDR3 reads CASSQEGVIGLFF. The CDR3, as DNA: TGCGCCAGCAGCCAAGAGGGTGTAATTGGACTGTTTTTT.

The chain employs TRBV30 and TRBJ2-3, with a possible D match to TRBD2 (5 bases). The CDR3 contains 16 residues. Germline V gene sequence: CDR1 GTSNPN, CDR2 SVGIG (reference sequence). Trimming cost V 0 bases and J 2 bases, with 15 bases left between them. CDR3 DNA sequence: TGTGCCTGGAGTGTAACGTGGGAGAATCCCACAGATACGCAGTATTTT. Its translation: CAWSVTWENPTDTQYF.

The chain has TRBV15 and TRBJ1-2; D is possibly TRBD1 (6 bases). Germline V gives CDR1 LNHNV, CDR2 YYDKDF (reference sequence). Trimming pared 0 bases from V and 6 bases from J, leaving 11 bases between. There are 14 residues in the CDR3. CDR3 residues: CATSRDLAGDGYTF. The CDR3 DNA is TGTGCCACCAGCAGAGATTTGGCAGGGGATGGCTACACCTTC.

V gene TRBV5-1 combines with J gene TRBJ2-3; D is ambiguous. The ends were cut back, 4 bases at V and 0 bases at J, with 9 bases in the middle. This CDR3 has 14 residues. Germline CDR1 and CDR2: SGHRS and YFSETQ. Written as DNA, the CDR3 is TGCGCCAGCAGCCCGGATTCGAGCACAGATACGCAGTATTTT. Its translation is CASSPDSSTDTQYF.

This clone was detected once. The chain is built from TRBV29-1 and TRBJ1-4, with D possibly being TRBD1 (5 bases). V lost 4 bases to trimming and J lost 6 bases, with 9 bases between them. The CDR3 is made up of 12 amino acids. Germline loops: CDR1 SQVTM, CDR2 ANQGSEA. The CDR3 reads CSVVRGDEKLFF. In DNA, the CDR3 is TGCAGCGTTGTTAGGGGAGATGAAAAACTGTTTTTT.

This clone was seen just once. The V gene is TRBV7-2, the J gene TRBJ2-5, with TRBD2 identical over 9 bases. The CDR3 covers 16 residues. V lost 7 bases, J lost 5 bases, and 14 bases stayed unmatched. Germline values: CDR1 SGHTA, CDR2 FQGNSA. The DNA for the CDR3 is TGTGCCAGCACCGTTGAGTGGCGGGGGGGAAGGGAGACCCAGTACTTC. As protein: CASTVEWRGGRETQYF.